This T cell receptor (beta chain) is from a study of cytomegalovirus exposure and HLA in healthy donors. Findings of the study overall: When analyzed later, a missense DCLRE1C variant was found to be linked to TCR beta V- and J-gene trimming. In a later analysis, most CMV-associated TCR beta chains appeared HLA-restricted.

Amplification used 60 Vbeta primers and 13 Jbeta primers. Assay used: immunoSEQ multiplex PCR; TCRdb lists only in-frame clones, some missing. This sample carries about 130,000 clones, 60% to 85% of them seen once, and the ten largest clones take about 1.8%. The CDR3 sequence is 16 residues long. Germline CDR1 MGHRA, CDR2 YSYEKL. The V gene end was trimmed by 2 bases and the J gene end by 6 bases; junction bases not matched to a gene: 7. This clone was seen a handful of times. The antigen is unknown. This receptor was obtained from a woman aged 35 to 49 in good health and CMV-seronegative. This chain connects TRBV4-1 to TRBJ2-1; TRBD1 matches at 10 bases. Material: PBMCs. The CDR3 nucleotides read TGCGCCAGCAGCCAAACCGGGACAGGGGTGATCAATGAGCAGTTCTTC. Translation: CASSQTGTGVINEQFF.